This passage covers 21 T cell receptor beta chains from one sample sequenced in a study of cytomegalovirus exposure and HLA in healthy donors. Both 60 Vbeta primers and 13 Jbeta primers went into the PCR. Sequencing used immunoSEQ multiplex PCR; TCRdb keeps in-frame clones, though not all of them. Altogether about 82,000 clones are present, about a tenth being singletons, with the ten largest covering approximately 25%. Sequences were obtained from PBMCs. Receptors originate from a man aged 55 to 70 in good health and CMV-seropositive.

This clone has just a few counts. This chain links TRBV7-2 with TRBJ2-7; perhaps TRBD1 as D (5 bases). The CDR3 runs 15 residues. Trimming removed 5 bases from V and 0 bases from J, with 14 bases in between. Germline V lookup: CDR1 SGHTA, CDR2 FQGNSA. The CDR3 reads CASSLSRALSYEQYF. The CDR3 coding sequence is TGTGCCAGCAGCCTCAGCAGGGCCCTCTCCTACGAGCAGTACTTC.

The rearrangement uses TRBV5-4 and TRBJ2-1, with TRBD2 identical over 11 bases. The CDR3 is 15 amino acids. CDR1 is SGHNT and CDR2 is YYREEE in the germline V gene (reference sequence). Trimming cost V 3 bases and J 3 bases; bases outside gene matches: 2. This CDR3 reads CASSSGLADYNEQFF. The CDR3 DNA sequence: TGTGCCAGCAGCTCGGGACTAGCGGACTACAATGAGCAGTTCTTC. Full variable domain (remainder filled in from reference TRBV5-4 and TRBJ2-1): ETGVTQSPTHLIKTRGQQVTLRCSSQSGHNTVSWYQQALGQGPQFIFQYYREEENGRGNFPPRFSGLQFPNYSSELNVNALELDDSALYLCASSSGLADYNEQFFGPGTRLTVL.

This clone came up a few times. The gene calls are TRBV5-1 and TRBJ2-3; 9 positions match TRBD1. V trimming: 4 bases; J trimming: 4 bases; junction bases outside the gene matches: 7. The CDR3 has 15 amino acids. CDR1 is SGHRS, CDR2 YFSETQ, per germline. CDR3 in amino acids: CASSLTGGTADTQYF. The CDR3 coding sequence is TGCGCCAGCAGCCTTACAGGGGGCACAGCAGATACGCAGTATTTT.

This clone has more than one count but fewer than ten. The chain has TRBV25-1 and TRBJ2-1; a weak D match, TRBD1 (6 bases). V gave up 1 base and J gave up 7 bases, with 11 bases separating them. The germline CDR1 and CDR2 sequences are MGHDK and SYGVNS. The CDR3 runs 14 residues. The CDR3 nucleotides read TGTGCCAGCAGTGAATTCAGGGGCCCTAATGAGCAGTTCTTC. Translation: CASSEFRGPNEQFF.

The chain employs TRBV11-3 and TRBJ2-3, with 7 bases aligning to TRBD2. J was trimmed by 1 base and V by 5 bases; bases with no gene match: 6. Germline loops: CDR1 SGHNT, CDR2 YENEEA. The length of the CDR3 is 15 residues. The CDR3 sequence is CASSESGVGTDTQYF. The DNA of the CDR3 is TGTGCCAGCAGCGAAAGCGGGGTGGGCACAGATACGCAGTATTTT.

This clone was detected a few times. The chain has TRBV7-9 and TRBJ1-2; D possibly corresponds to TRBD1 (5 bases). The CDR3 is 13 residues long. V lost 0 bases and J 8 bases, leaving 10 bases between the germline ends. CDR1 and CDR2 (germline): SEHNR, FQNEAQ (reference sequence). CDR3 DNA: TGTGCCAGCAGCTTAGCGGGGGGGAGCGGCTACACCTTC. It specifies CASSLAGGSGYTF.

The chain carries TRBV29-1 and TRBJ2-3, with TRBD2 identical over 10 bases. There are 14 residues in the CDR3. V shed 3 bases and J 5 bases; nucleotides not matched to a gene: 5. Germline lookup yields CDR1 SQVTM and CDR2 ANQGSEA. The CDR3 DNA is TGCAGCGTTGAGGAGCGGGGGGGCATAGATACGCAGTATTTT. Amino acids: CSVEERGGIDTQYF.

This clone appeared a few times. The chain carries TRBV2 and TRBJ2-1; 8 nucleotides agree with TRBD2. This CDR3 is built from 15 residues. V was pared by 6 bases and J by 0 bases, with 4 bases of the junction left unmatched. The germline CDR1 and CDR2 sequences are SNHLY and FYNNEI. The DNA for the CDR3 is TGTGCCAGCAGGGGAGCGGGGGCCTCCTACAATGAGCAGTTCTTC. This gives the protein CASRGAGASYNEQFF.

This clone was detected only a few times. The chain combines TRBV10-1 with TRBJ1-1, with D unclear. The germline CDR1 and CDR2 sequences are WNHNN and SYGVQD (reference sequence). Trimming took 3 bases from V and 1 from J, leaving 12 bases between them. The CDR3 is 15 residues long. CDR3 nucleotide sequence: TGCGCCAGCAGTGACTCAGGACTGTCGAACACTGAAGCTTTCTTT. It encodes CASSDSGLSNTEAFF.

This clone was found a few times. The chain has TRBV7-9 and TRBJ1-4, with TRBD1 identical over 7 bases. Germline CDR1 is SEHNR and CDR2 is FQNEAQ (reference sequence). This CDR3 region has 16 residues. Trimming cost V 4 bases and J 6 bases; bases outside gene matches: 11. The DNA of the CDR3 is TGTGCCAGCAGCTCCCGACAGGGAACTATATATGAAAAACTGTTTTTT. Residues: CASSSRQGTIYEKLFF.

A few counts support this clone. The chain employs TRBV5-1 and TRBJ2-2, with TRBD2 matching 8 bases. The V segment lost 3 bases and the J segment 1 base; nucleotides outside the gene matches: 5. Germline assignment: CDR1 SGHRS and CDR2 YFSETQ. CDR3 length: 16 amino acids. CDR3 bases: TGCGCCAGCAGCTCCGGACTAGCCTTGAACACCGGGGAGCTGTTTTTT. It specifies CASSSGLALNTGELFF.

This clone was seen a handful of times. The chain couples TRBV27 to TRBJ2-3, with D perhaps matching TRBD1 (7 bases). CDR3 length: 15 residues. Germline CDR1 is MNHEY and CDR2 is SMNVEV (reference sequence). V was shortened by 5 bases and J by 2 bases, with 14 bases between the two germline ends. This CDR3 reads CASSISGQATDTQYF. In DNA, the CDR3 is TGTGCCAGCAGTATTAGCGGACAGGCCACAGATACGCAGTATTTT.

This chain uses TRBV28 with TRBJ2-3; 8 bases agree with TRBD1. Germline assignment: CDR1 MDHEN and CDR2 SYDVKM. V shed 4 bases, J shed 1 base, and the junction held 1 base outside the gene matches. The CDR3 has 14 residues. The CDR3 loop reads CASSSTGGTDTQYF. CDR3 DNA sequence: TGTGCCAGCAGTTCGACAGGGGGCACAGATACGCAGTATTTT.

In nucleotides, the CDR3 is TGTGCCATCAGTGAACGGGACAGGCCCGAGTCCCTCCACTTT. It is translated as CAISERDRPESLHF. The chain employs TRBV10-3 and TRBJ1-6; 8 nucleotides line up with TRBD1. The CDR3 extends over 14 amino acids. The trim removed 3 bases at V and 14 bases at J, leaving 9 bases unmatched. Germline values: CDR1 ENHRY, CDR2 SYGVKD.

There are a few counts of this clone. CDR3 nucleotides: TGTGCCAGCAGCCCCCCAGGGTCACCCCTCCACTTT. Translation: CASSPPGSPLHF. The chain couples TRBV7-6 to TRBJ1-6; D possibly corresponds to TRBD1 (5 bases). The length of the CDR3 is 12 residues. The germline gives CDR1 SGHVS, CDR2 FNYEAQ. Trimming stripped 5 bases from V and 10 bases from J, with 9 bases between.

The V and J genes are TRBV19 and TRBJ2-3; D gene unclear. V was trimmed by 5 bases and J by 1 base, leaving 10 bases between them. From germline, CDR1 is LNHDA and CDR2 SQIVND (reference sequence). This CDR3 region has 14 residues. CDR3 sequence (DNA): TGTGCCAGTAGTTTCGTGACTGGCACAGATACGCAGTATTTT. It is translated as CASSFVTGTDTQYF. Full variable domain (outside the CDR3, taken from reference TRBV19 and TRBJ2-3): DGGITQSPKYLFRKEGQNVTLSCEQNLNHDAMYWYRQDPGQGLRLIYYSQIVNDFQKGDIAEGYSVSREKKESFPLTVTSAQKNPTAFYLCASSFVTGTDTQYFGPGTRLTVL.

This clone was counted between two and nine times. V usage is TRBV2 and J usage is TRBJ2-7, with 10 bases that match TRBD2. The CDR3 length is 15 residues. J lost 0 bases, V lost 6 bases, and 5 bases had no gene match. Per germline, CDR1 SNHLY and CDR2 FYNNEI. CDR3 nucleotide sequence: TGTGCCAGCAGGGCTAGCGGGGGAGTCTCCTACGAGCAGTACGTC. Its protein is CASRASGGVSYEQYV.

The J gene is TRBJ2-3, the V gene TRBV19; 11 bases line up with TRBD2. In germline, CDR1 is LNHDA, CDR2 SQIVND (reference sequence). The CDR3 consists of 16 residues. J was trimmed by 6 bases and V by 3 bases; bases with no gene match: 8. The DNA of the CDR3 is TGTGCCAGTAGTATTGGGACTAGCGGTTGGGGGGATACGCAGTATTTT. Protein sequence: CASSIGTSGWGDTQYF.

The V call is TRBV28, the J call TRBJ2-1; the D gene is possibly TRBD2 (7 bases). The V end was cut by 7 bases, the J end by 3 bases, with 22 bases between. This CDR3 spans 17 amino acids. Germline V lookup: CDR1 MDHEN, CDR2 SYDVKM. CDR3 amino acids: CASTSGGGVGLYNEQFF. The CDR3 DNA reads TGTGCCAGCACCTCCGGAGGGGGGGTGGGGCTCTACAATGAGCAGTTCTTC. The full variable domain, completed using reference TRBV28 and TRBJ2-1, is DVKVTQSSRYLVKRTGEKVFLECVQDMDHENMFWYRQDPGLGLRLIYFSYDVKMKEKGDIPEGYSVSREKKERFSLILESASTNQTSMYLCASTSGGGVGLYNEQFFGPGTRLTVL.

The CDR3 spells CASSKGTGDYEQYV. CDR3 bases: TGTGCCAGCAGTAAAGGGACAGGGGATTACGAGCAGTACGTC. This chain uses TRBV6-6 with TRBJ2-7; 10 bases agree with TRBD1. There are 14 residues in the CDR3. Germline CDR1 and CDR2: MNHNY and SVGAGI (reference sequence). Losses at the gene ends were 5 bases for V and 4 bases for J; bases not matched to a gene: 5.

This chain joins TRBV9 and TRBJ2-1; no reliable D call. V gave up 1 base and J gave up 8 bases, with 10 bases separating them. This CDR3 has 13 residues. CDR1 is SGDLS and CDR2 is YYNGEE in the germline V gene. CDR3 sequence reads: CASSVYELDEQFF. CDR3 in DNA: TGTGCCAGCAGCGTATACGAACTTGATGAGCAGTTCTTC.